This T cell receptor beta chain was sequenced during a study of cytomegalovirus exposure and HLA in healthy donors. Study-wide findings and caveats: Upon later analysis, HLA-associated TCR beta chains proved more clonally expanded than other, equally common chains. As confirmed in vitro, a few CMV-associated chains were specific for CMV antigens.

Vbeta (60) and Jbeta (13) primers were used in the PCR. The table came from immunoSEQ multiplex PCR; TCRdb's copy has only in-frame clones and leaves some out. Among approximately 160,000 clones listed, roughly 80% were seen once. The CDR3 has 15 residues. V shed 0 bases, J shed 5 bases, and the junction held 5 bases outside the gene matches. Germline V gene lookup returns CDR1 SGHRS and CDR2 YFSETQ. A word on this clone: Its antigen is unidentified.

This chain connects TRBV5-1 to TRBJ2-5; 9 bases align to TRBD1. The source of this sequence is a man aged 50 or older in good health and CMV-seropositive. The sample consisted of PBMCs. CDR3: CASSLVGQGLETQYF. The CDR3 region has the DNA TGCGCCAGCAGCTTGGTCGGACAGGGGTTGGAGACCCAGTACTTC.